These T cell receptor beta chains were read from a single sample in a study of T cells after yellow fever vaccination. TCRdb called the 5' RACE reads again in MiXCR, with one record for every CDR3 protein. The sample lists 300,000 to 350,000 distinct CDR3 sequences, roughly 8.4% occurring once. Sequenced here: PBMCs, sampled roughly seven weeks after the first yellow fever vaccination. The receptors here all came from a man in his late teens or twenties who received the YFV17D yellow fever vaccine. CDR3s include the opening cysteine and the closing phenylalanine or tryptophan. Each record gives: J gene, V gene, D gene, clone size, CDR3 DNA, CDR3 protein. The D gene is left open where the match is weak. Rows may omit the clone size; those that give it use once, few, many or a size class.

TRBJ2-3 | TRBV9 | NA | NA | TGTGCCAGCAGCGGCGGAGGCTCAGATACGCAGTATTTT | CASSGGGSDTQYF
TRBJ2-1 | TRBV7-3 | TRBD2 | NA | TGTGCCAGCAGCGACTCCCTCGGAGCGGGGGGTCCCGGTGAGCAGTTCTTC | CASSDSLGAGGPGEQFF
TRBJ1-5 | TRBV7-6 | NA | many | TGTGCCAGCGGTCTAGAGTGGCCCCAGCATTTT | CASGLEWPQHF
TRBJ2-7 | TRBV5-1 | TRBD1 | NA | TGCGCCAGCAGCGAGGGGACAGGACCCTACGAGCAGTACTTC | CASSEGTGPYEQYF
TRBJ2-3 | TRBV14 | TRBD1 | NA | TGTGCCAGCAGCCAAGGAAAAGGGACAGGGTACACAGATACGCAGTATTTT | CASSQGKGTGYTDTQYF
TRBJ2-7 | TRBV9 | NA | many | TGTGCCAGCAAAGCTCAGCAGTACTTC | CASKAQQYF
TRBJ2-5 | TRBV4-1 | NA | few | TGCGCCAGCAGCCCCCGGGTCGGGGCAGACTACGAGGAGACCCAGTACTTC | CASSPRVGADYEETQYF
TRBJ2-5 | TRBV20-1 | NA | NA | TGCAGTGCAAACACGGGGCCCTCAGAGACCCAGTACTTC | CSANTGPSETQYF
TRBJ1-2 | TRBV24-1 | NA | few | TGTGCCACCAGGGGTAATCATGGCTACACCTTC | CATRGNHGYTF
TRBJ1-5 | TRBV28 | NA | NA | TGTGCCACCAACCCACCAGGTGTCGGAGCCGGGCCCCAGCATTTT | CATNPPGVGAGPQHF
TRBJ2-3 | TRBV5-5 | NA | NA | TGTGCCAGTGTCCCCGGGGCCGCCCGACCCGATACGCAGTATTTT | CASVPGAARPDTQYF
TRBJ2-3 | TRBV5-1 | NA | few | TGCGCCAGCGGGGCCGGGAGTTCAATAACAGATACGCAGTATTTT | CASGAGSSITDTQYF
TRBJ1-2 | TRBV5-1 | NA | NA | TGCGCCAGCTATGAGGACTCCCATGGCTACACCTTC | CASYEDSHGYTF
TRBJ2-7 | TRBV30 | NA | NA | TGTGCCTGGAGTGAGGGTACGGTACACGAGCAGTACTTC | CAWSEGTVHEQYF
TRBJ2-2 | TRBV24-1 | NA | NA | TGTGCCACCAGTGACAAACAGGGATTTGCCGGGGAGCTGTTTTTT | CATSDKQGFAGELFF
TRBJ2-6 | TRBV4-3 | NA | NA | TGCGCCAGCAGCCAAGATCGGACCCGCTCTGGGGCCAACGTCCTGACTTTC | CASSQDRTRSGANVLTF